This TCR beta chain was recorded in a study of control samples from healthy donors and cancer patients. The V gene's germline CDR1 is SGHRS and CDR2 YFSETQ. CDR3 size: 15 residues. The V segment lost 0 bases and the J segment 1 base; nucleotides outside the gene matches: 1. Sequencing used immunoSEQ multiplex PCR; TCRdb keeps in-frame clones, though not all of them. Of approximately 76,000 clones listed, 75% to 85% are singletons. The clonotype comes from a man in his fifties or sixties with head and neck cancer. The chain employs TRBV5-1 and TRBJ2-3, with 8 bases fitting TRBD2. The specimen sequenced was PBMCs. The CDR3 region is CASSLGREGTDTQYF. The CDR3 bases are TGCGCCAGCAGCTTGGGGCGGGAGGGCACAGATACGCAGTATTTT.